This TCR beta chain stems from a study of OX40 agonist ivuxolimab in advanced cancers. General study points: CD4+ and CD8+ blood T cells expanded clonally by week 6 at 0.1 to 3.0 mg/kg. Among the lowest peripheral clonal expansion occurred in 0.1-3.0 mg/kg partial responders. On average, CD8+ T cells showed a greater number of expanded clones than CD4+.

This clone is classed as medium-sized. What it binds is unknown. Germline loops: CDR1 LGHNA, CDR2 YNFKEQ. V lost 0 bases, J lost 10 bases, and 4 bases lay in between. The CDR3 runs 12 residues. Clones were sequenced by immunoSEQ multiplex PCR, and TCRdb holds only the in-frame ones, with some missing. The sample shows around 53,000 clones, roughly 85% of them seen only once. Sample: CD4+ or CD8+ T cells sorted from blood, taken in a trial of the OX40 agonist ivuxolimab. The clonotype originates from an adult with an advanced solid tumor such as melanoma, head and neck, liver or kidney cancer. This chain connects TRBV4-2 to TRBJ1-6; D is unresolved. In nucleotides, the CDR3 is TGTGCCAGCAGCCAAGACTCCTCACCCCTCCACTTT. It codes for CASSQDSSPLHF.